This TCR beta chain was sequenced for a study of CD8+ T cells in alopecia areata (dated by TCRdb to the late 2010s). In terms of the full investigation: Female C3H/HeJ recipients, 7-10 weeks old, were grafted with skin from C3H/HeJ donors with spontaneous alopecia (roughly 6-13 months old). High-throughput TCRbeta sequencing was used to examine T cell clonal expansion in alopecia areata in both the C3H/HeJ mouse model and human patients. In humans, TCRbeta sequencing was performed on scalp tissue and on sorted CD4+ and CD8+ peripheral blood T cells from healthy controls and from patients with patchy or totalis/universalis alopecia areata. Clonality in the scalp was compared among normal scalp (n=4), patchy alopecia areata scalp (n=8), and alopecia totalis/universalis scalp (n=8). RNA was extracted with the PAXgene miRNA kit for fixed scalp, the miRNeasy kit for PBMCs, and the RNeasy kit for mouse skin. Amplification of TCRbeta CDR3 regions was done by immunoSEQ multiplex PCR using 35 Vbeta forward primers and 13 Jbeta reverse primers. The study at large found these results: Compared with normal scalp, lesional scalp had higher clonality and more expanded CD8+ clones, particularly in alopecia totalis/universalis, a pattern that suggests antigenic drive. Shared TCR sequences between patients were less evident than in mice, which may be partly attributable to HLA diversity in the patient population. Scalp TCR repertoire analysis is complicated because resident alphabeta T cells in normal human skin are also sequenced, whereas mouse skin is dominated by gammadelta T cells.

V trim: 3 bases; J trim: 3 bases; unmatched bases: 0. The germline V gene encodes CDR1 MNHDT and CDR2 YYDKIL. The CDR3, cysteine through phenylalanine, is 13 amino acids long. Shown are 27 bases from within the CDR3, in frame from base 1. Cells from mouse cutaneous lymph nodes were pooled, stained for CD4, CD8alpha, NKG2D, NKG2ACE and other markers, and then sorted on a BD Influx. Ten or more counts support this clone. Its target antigen remains unknown. The gene nomenclature and germline references here are murine. The read halts 4 residues ahead of the CDR3 end, with the missing end drawn from the germline J gene. Distinct nucleotide sequences in the sample also encode this CDR3. The library relied on the immunoSEQ multiplex PCR assay. RNA was extracted from all samples and reverse transcribed into cDNA as template for TCR sequencing. First-strand cDNA was synthesized with SuperScript III using a 2:1 mix of oligo-dT and random hexamers. A synthetic immune receptor repertoire was used to assess amplification bias, and residual bias was removed computationally. Libraries were sequenced on Illumina HiSeq with 60 bp reads covering the CDR3, read from J toward V. The paper's data handling went like this. Raw reads were preprocessed to remove errors, and CDR3 was defined by IMGT conventions from the conserved cysteine to phenylalanine. Clonality was calculated as 1 minus Shannon entropy normalized by log2 of the number of productive unique TCRs. Scalp TCRbeta sequences were cross-referenced with sorted blood CD4 and CD8 repertoires so that the CD4 or CD8 identity of scalp clones could be inferred. Held by TCRdb, this immuneACCESS table contains in-frame sequences only and omits some clones. Under half of the omission traces to an unresolved V gene where checked; the cause of the rest is unknown. Clone size and V and J calls were adopted from that table, with D and trimming inferred from the DNA. The table puts about 270,000 clones in this sample, none counted just once. The ten largest clones add up to 1.2% of the sample.

Input material: CD4+ T cells sorted from a lymph node. The chain joins TRBV17 to TRBJ2-5; TRBD1 matches 7 bases in the middle. The origin of this receptor is a C3H/HeJ mouse with alopecia areata. The mouse line in question has MHC haplotype H2-k. This receptor carries the CDR3 CASSSRGQDTQYF. The DNA read from the CDR3 is TGTGCTAGCAGTAGCAGGGGGCAAGAC.